One sample yielded the 22 T cell receptor beta chains listed below, sequenced in a study of cytomegalovirus exposure and HLA in healthy donors. The PCR employed 60 Vbeta primers together with 13 Jbeta primers. Measured with immunoSEQ multiplex PCR; TCRdb has only the in-frame clones, and not every one. Of roughly 150,000 clones in the sample, around four fifths are singletons; the top ten hold 3% to 3.5%. Sequences were obtained from PBMCs. These receptors came from a male donor in good health and CMV-seronegative.

The V call is TRBV28, the J call TRBJ2-3; TRBD2 might be the D (6 bases). This CDR3 has 15 residues. Trimming stripped 2 bases from V and 2 bases from J, with 11 bases between. Germline values: CDR1 MDHEN, CDR2 SYDVKM. CDR3 loop: CASSLVAGPTDTQYF. CDR3 DNA sequence: TGTGCCAGCAGTTTAGTTGCGGGACCCACAGATACGCAGTATTTT.

This rearrangement joins TRBV5-4 to TRBJ2-7, with a possible D match to TRBD2 (6 bases). Trimming stripped 4 bases from V and 2 bases from J, with 16 bases between. Germline values: CDR1 SGHNT, CDR2 YYREEE (reference sequence). The length of the CDR3 is 15 residues. CDR3 bases: TGTGCCAGCAGCCCCCGGGACTCCCTCCCCTACGAGCAGTACTTC. It translates to CASSPRDSLPYEQYF.

The gene calls are TRBV21-1 and TRBJ2-7; TRBD1, as called in the table, went unchecked against the DNA. TRBV21-1 is termed a pseudogene. CDR3 length: 15 amino acids. The CDR3 region is CASSKEVNRGEEQYF. The CDR3 DNA sequence: TGTGCCAGCAGCAAAGAGGTAAACAGGGGAGAAGAGCAGTACTTC.

CDR3 region: CASSKTKLDSGNTIYF. The CDR3 coding sequence is TGCGCCAGCAGCAAGACAAAGCTTGACTCTGGAAACACCATATATTTT. The chain recombines TRBV5-1 with TRBJ1-3; D is undetermined. Trimming removed 4 bases from V and 0 bases from J, with 14 bases in between. This CDR3 region has 16 residues. CDR1 and CDR2 (germline): SGHRS, YFSETQ. Full variable domain (rest looked up from reference TRBV5-1 and TRBJ1-3): KAGVTQTPRYLIKTRGQQVTLSCSPISGHRSVSWYQQTPGQGLQFLFEYFSETQRNKGNFPGRFSGRQFSNSRSEMNVSTLELGDSALYLCASSKTKLDSGNTIYFGEGSWLTVV.

The rearrangement links TRBV4-3 to TRBJ2-5; 7 nucleotides align to TRBD2. Gene TRBJ2-7 matches the end of the DNA better, so the J call may be wrong. The CDR3 extends over 16 amino acids. Per the germline V gene, CDR1 is LGHNA and CDR2 is YSLEER. CDR3 protein: CASSQEAGYRSYEQYF. CDR3 bases: TGCGCCAGCAGCCAGGAAGCGGGATACCGCTCCTACGAGCAGTACTTC.

This chain links TRBV7-2 with TRBJ1-2; D may be TRBD1 (6 bases). This CDR3 spans 16 amino acids. Trimming cost V 7 bases and J 1 base, with 19 bases left between them. Per germline, CDR1 SGHTA and CDR2 FQGNSA. The CDR3 sequence is CASTQRPGHHNYGYTF. The CDR3 bases are TGTGCCAGCACCCAGAGACCGGGACACCATAACTATGGCTACACCTTC.

The chain couples TRBV5-4 to TRBJ2-7, with TRBD2 as a possible D gene (6 bases). CDR1 SGHNT and CDR2 YYREEE come from the germline V gene (reference sequence). The CDR3 is made up of 14 amino acids. Trimming cost V 1 base and J 5 bases, with 13 bases left between them. CDR3 DNA: TGTGCCAGCAGCTTGAGGGAGGAGGCAGACGAGCAGTACTTC. Translating it yields CASSLREEADEQYF.

This chain connects TRBV7-8 to TRBJ2-7, with TRBD1 matching over 8 bases. The V gene's germline CDR1 is SGHVS and CDR2 FQNEAQ. CDR3 length: 14 amino acids. Unmatched junction bases numbered 4, after V lost 4 bases and J lost 2 bases. The CDR3 is CASSSRQGTYEQYF. In DNA, the CDR3 is TGTGCCAGCAGCTCTCGACAGGGGACCTACGAGCAGTACTTC.

The chain has TRBV14 and TRBJ2-7; D not resolved. CDR1 and CDR2 from the germline V gene are SGHDN and FVKESK. CDR3 length equals 13 residues. The germline V and J ends were trimmed by 1 base and 4 bases, with 8 bases remaining between them. The CDR3 is CASSQVFQYEQYF. As DNA, the CDR3 is TGTGCCAGCAGCCAAGTTTTCCAGTACGAGCAGTACTTC.

The V call is TRBV6-1, the J call TRBJ2-2, with 10 bases fitting TRBD2. Germline V gene data show CDR1 as MNHNS and CDR2 as SASEGT. The V and J ends lost 3 bases and 3 bases, in that order; junction bases with no gene match: 13. The CDR3 is 19 amino acids. CDR3 coding DNA: TGTGCCAGCAGTGAGCGACTAGCGGGCACCCTAGTCTACACCGGGGAGCTGTTTTTT. This gives the protein CASSERLAGTLVYTGELFF.

The chain joins TRBV25-1 to TRBJ1-4; a possible D gene is TRBD1 (6 bases). The V gene lost 0 bases and the J gene lost 5 bases, with 10 bases spanning the gap. The CDR3 contains 15 residues. CDR1 and CDR2 from the germline V gene are MGHDK and SYGVNS. The CDR3 nucleotides read TGTGCCAGCAGTGAATATAAACAGGGAAATGAAAAACTGTTTTTT. Encoded protein: CASSEYKQGNEKLFF.

V gene TRBV9 combines with J gene TRBJ2-7; D ambiguous. The V gene's germline CDR1 is SGDLS and CDR2 YYNGEE. Trimming left V 3 bases short and J 2 bases short, with 12 bases between. The CDR3 totals 14 residues. CDR3 residues: CASSASTVTYEQYF. CDR3 coding DNA: TGTGCCAGCAGCGCCTCTACAGTCACCTACGAGCAGTACTTC.

The gene calls are TRBV28 and TRBJ2-2; 8 bases match TRBD1. The CDR3 length is 23 residues. With 4 bases clipped from V and 3 bases from J, the junction kept 28 bases outside the gene matches. Germline CDR1 and CDR2: MDHEN and SYDVKM. CDR3 DNA: TGTGCCAGCAGTTATTGGACTAATTTCCGTTTTTACTCAGGGGGCGCGGACACCGGGGAGCTGTTTTTT. This encodes CASSYWTNFRFYSGGADTGELFF.

The rearrangement joins TRBV6-1 to TRBJ1-4; no reliable D call. CDR3 length: 14 residues. Germline CDR1 MNHNS, CDR2 SASEGT. V lost 0 bases and J lost 7, with 9 bases in between. The CDR3 DNA is TGTGCCAGCAGTGAAGCACTAAGAGGTGAAAAACTGTTTTTT. This codes for CASSEALRGEKLFF.

The CDR3 DNA sequence: TGTGCCAGCCGTTCACAGGGGAATAGCAATCAGCCCCAGCATTTT. This encodes CASRSQGNSNQPQHF. The chain is built from TRBV19 and TRBJ1-5, with TRBD1 matching 7 bases. Germline trimming cut 9 bases from V and 0 bases from J; bases unmatched to any gene: 8. Germline assignment: CDR1 LNHDA and CDR2 SQIVND (reference sequence). This CDR3 has 15 amino acids.

The CDR3 here is CASSQDRGVYEQYF. As DNA, the CDR3 is TGTGCCAGCTCCCAGGACAGGGGAGTCTACGAGCAGTACTTC. The chain joins TRBV28 to TRBJ2-7, with 9 bases lining up with TRBD1. Unmatched junction bases numbered 8, after V lost 8 bases and J lost 3 bases. Germline V gives CDR1 MDHEN, CDR2 SYDVKM. The CDR3 is made up of 14 amino acids.

The rearrangement links TRBV11-2 to TRBJ1-5; TRBD1 matches 8 bases. J was trimmed by 4 bases and V by 5 bases; bases with no gene match: 7. The CDR3 is 15 amino acids. From germline, CDR1 is SGHAT and CDR2 FQNNGV. The CDR3 nucleotides are TGTGCCAGCAGCCCCGGGACAGGCGAGAATCAGCCCCAGCATTTT. It yields the protein CASSPGTGENQPQHF.

V gene TRBV4-3 combines with J gene TRBJ2-4, with 9 bases fitting TRBD2. Germline assignment: CDR1 LGHNA and CDR2 YSLEER. The V segment lost 4 bases and the J segment 6 bases; nucleotides outside the gene matches: 7. The CDR3 is 15 residues long. CDR3 protein: CASSRGVLAGNIQYF. DNA for the CDR3: TGCGCCAGCAGCCGGGGGGTACTAGCGGGAAACATTCAGTACTTC.

J is TRBJ2-2 and V is TRBV5-1; possibly TRBD2 for D (7 bases). Trimming pared 6 bases from V and 0 bases from J, leaving 12 bases between. CDR1 is SGHRS and CDR2 is YFSETQ in the germline V gene. The CDR3 extends over 15 amino acids. The CDR3 nucleotides read TGCGCCAGCATGGGGGCGGGAGCGAACACCGGGGAGCTGTTTTTT. Translation gives CASMGAGANTGELFF.

The rearrangement links TRBV5-4 to TRBJ2-4; 11 positions agree with TRBD1. Looked up from germline, CDR1 is SGHNT and CDR2 is YYREEE (reference sequence). Unmatched junction bases numbered 7, after V lost 3 bases and J lost 2 bases. CDR3 length: 17 amino acids. CDR3 nucleotides: TGTGCCAGCAGCTCAACCGGACAGGGGGCATCCAAAAACATTCAGTACTTC. Amino acids: CASSSTGQGASKNIQYF.

This chain connects TRBV19 to TRBJ1-5; D is undetermined. The length of the CDR3 is 14 residues. The germline V gene has CDR1 LNHDA and CDR2 SQIVND (reference sequence). Trimming left V 5 bases short and J 2 bases short, with 10 bases between. The DNA for the CDR3 is TGTGCCAGTAGTGTGTGGCCTGGCAATCAGCCCCAGCATTTT. Translated, it gives CASSVWPGNQPQHF.

The chain uses TRBV7-8 and TRBJ1-3; TRBD1 matches at 8 bases. V trimming: 3 bases; J trimming: 3 bases; junction bases outside the gene matches: 1. The CDR3 loop spans 14 amino acids. Per germline, CDR1 SGHVS and CDR2 FQNEAQ. CDR3 amino acids: CASSLDRDGNTIYF. CDR3 coding DNA: TGTGCCAGCAGCTTGGACAGGGATGGAAACACCATATATTTT.